One TCR beta chain is described in this entry. TCRdb keeps only in-frame clones here, not all; method: immunoSEQ multiplex PCR. The sample has fewer than 200,000 clones; less than 90% are singletons. J was trimmed by 5 bases and V by 3 bases; bases with no gene match: 0. The CDR3 spans 14 residues. Germline loops: CDR1 LGHDT, CDR2 YNNKEL (reference sequence). The data are from a study of blood T cell repertoires in COVID-19. Study as a whole: There were acute and convalescent COVID-19 samples, and they came from the United States, Italy and Spain.

The sequencing input was peripheral blood. The chain is built from TRBV3-1 (or the pseudogene TRBV3-2) and TRBJ2-5; 13 bases map to TRBD2. This clonotype was sampled from a man between 60 and 75 years old with acute or convalescent COVID-19. The chain's CDR3 is CASSQTSGGETQYF. The DNA of the CDR3 is TGTGCCAGCAGCCAGACTAGCGGGGGGGAGACCCAGTACTTC.